These T cell receptor beta chains were read from a single sample in a study of regulatory T cells in long-lasting Graves disease. One entry per CDR3 protein, called by TCRdb with MiXCR from the multiplex PCR reads. The table has approximately 540,000 distinct CDR3 sequences, about 12% seen once. In addition, the sample was reused for a study of T cells in Graves' hyperthyroidism and ophthalmopathy.

This material consisted of peripheral blood mononuclear cells (PBMCs), taken at new diagnosis, from a patient treated with antithyroid drugs. These receptors all come from a woman aged 30 to 39 with Graves disease. CDR3s include the opening cysteine and the closing phenylalanine or tryptophan. The D gene is left open where the match is weak. Rows give clone size only sometimes, using once, few, many, or a class for an expanded clone.

abundance	v_gene	j_gene	d_gene	CDR3nt	CDR3aa
many	TRBV12-3/TRBV12-4	TRBJ1-3	NA	TGTGCCAGCAGCCACAGCTCTGGAAACACCATATATTTT	CASSHSSGNTIYF
few	TRBV5-1	TRBJ2-1	TRBD2	TGCGCCAGCAGCCCGGGGGGGGTTGGCCATGAGCAGTTCTTC	CASSPGGVGHEQFF
few	TRBV19	TRBJ2-7	TRBD1	TGTGCCAGTAGCCGCCGGGACAGGTTCTACGAGCAGTACTTC	CASSRRDRFYEQYF
many	TRBV11-3	TRBJ2-1	NA	TGTGCCAGCAGCACCCGCGCACTTAGCAATGAGCAGTTCTTC	CASSTRALSNEQFF
NA	TRBV7-9	TRBJ2-7	NA	TGTGCCAGCAGCATTCAACAGGGAACGCCCGAGCAGTACTTC	CASSIQQGTPEQYF
NA	TRBV6-5	TRBJ2-1	NA	TGTGCCAGCAGTTACTCGATAGCGTTTGGCTATGAGCAGTTCTTC	CASSYSIAFGYEQFF
many	TRBV28	TRBJ1-2	TRBD1	TGTGCCAGCACTCCAGGGGGACCTAACTATGGCTACACCTTC	CASTPGGPNYGYTF
NA	TRBV6-1	TRBJ2-7	TRBD1	TGTGCCAGCAGACTTTACCCGTGGACAGGGTCCGTAGACGAGCAGTACTTC	CASRLYPWTGSVDEQYF
many	TRBV12-3/TRBV12-4	TRBJ2-1	TRBD2	TGTGCCATCCTGGAGACTAGCGGGAGTAGAAATGAGCAGTTCTTC	CAILETSGSRNEQFF
many	TRBV27	TRBJ2-5	TRBD2	TGTGCCAGCAGTTTCCTGGGCGGGGGGCGCAAAGAGACCCAGTACTTC	CASSFLGGGRKETQYF
many	TRBV6-1	TRBJ2-7	NA	TGTGCCAGCACCGACCGGGGCAGGGGTAACGAGCAGTACTTC	CASTDRGRGNEQYF
many	TRBV28	TRBJ2-5	NA	TGTGCCAGCAGCCCGTGGGGGCGTGTAGAGACCCAGTACTTC	CASSPWGRVETQYF
many	TRBV30	TRBJ2-1	NA	TGTGCCTGGAGTGTACAACAGGGATACAATGAGCAGTTCTTC	CAWSVQQGYNEQFF
few	TRBV2	TRBJ2-1	TRBD1	TGTGCCAGCTCACCAACCACAGGGGCCCGCAACAATGAGCAGTTCTTC	CASSPTTGARNNEQFF
many	TRBV12-3/TRBV12-4	TRBJ1-4	NA	TGTGCCAGCAGTTCGCCGACAGAATTTACAACTAATGAAAAACTGTTTTTT	CASSSPTEFTTNEKLFF
NA	TRBV7-8	TRBJ1-5	NA	TGTGCCAGCAGCCCTAACCCGCGGTCCAGGGGCAATCAGCCCCAGCATTTT	CASSPNPRSRGNQPQHF
many	TRBV6-1	TRBJ2-7	TRBD2	TGTGCCAGCAGTCAAACTAGCGGGAGGTACGGGCAGTACTTC	CASSQTSGRYGQYF
many	TRBV19	TRBJ2-1	NA	TGTGCCAGTAGTATCTGGGCGGACACATCGAATGAGCAGTTCTTC	CASSIWADTSNEQFF
many	TRBV27	TRBJ1-5	NA	TGTGCCAGCAGTTTAGCGGGGGGGATAAGTAATCAGCCCCAGCATTTT	CASSLAGGISNQPQHF
many	TRBV7-3	TRBJ2-7	TRBD1	TGTGCCAGCAGCTGCCGGGACAGGGGCTACGAGCAGTACTTC	CASSCRDRGYEQYF
NA	TRBV11-1	TRBJ1-2	NA	TGTGCCAGCAGCCTCGGACGGGCGGACTACACCTTC	CASSLGRADYTF
many	TRBV2	TRBJ2-1	TRBD2	TGTGCCAGCAGTCCTCCCCCGCGGGGGAATGAGCAGTTCTTC	CASSPPPRGNEQFF
many	TRBV6-1	TRBJ1-6	NA	TGTGCCAGCAGTGAAAGGTCGGGTCGCGCCTATAATTCACCCCTCCACTTT	CASSERSGRAYNSPLHF
NA	TRBV19	TRBJ2-2	TRBD2	TGTGCCAATGGGCTTATTACTAGCGAAGGTTTAGCCGGGGAGCTGTTTTTT	CANGLITSEGLAGELFF
NA	TRBV6-2/TRBV6-3	TRBJ1-1	TRBD1	TGTGCCAGCAGGCGCTCGGGGACAGGGGGTACTGAAGCTTTCTTT	CASRRSGTGGTEAFF
few	TRBV25-1	TRBJ2-1	NA	TGTGCCAGCAGTGAATCAGGAGGCATGGGGAATGAGCAGTTCTTC	CASSESGGMGNEQFF
many	TRBV4-3	TRBJ1-2	TRBD1	TGCGCCAGCAGCTTCTTTTCAGGGGGCCGGGATGACTACACCTTC	CASSFFSGGRDDYTF
many	TRBV15	TRBJ2-1	TRBD2	TGTGCCACCAGCACCTCACTAGCGGGAGTAATCTACAATGAGCAGTTCTTC	CATSTSLAGVIYNEQFF
many	TRBV18	TRBJ1-1	NA	TGTGCCAGCAGTCCCAGTGGCACTGAAGCTTTCTTT	CASSPSGTEAFF
few	TRBV6-5	TRBJ2-4	TRBD2	TGTGCCAGCAGTTACTCCGGGCGGGAGGGAAGGTGGTTAGCCAAAAACATTCAGTACTTC	CASSYSGREGRWLAKNIQYF
many	TRBV7-2	TRBJ2-4	NA	TGTGCCAGCAGCCAAGGGAGTAGCCAAAACATTCAGTACTTC	CASSQGSSQNIQYF
many	TRBV18	TRBJ2-2	NA	TGTGCCAGCTCACCTCTCTCGAACACCGGGGAGCTGTTTTTT	CASSPLSNTGELFF
many	TRBV28	TRBJ1-2	NA	TGTGCCAGCAGTTCTCACGGGACGGGCAACTATGGCTACACCTTC	CASSSHGTGNYGYTF
few	TRBV20-1	TRBJ2-1	TRBD2	TGCAGTGCTAGAGATGCGGGAGAGCCCAAGCCCTATGAGCAGTTCTTC	CSARDAGEPKPYEQFF
NA	TRBV19	TRBJ1-3	TRBD1	TGTGCCAGTGGACAGGCCTCTGGAAACACCATATATTTT	CASGQASGNTIYF
few	TRBV9	TRBJ2-1	TRBD2	TGTGCCAGCAGCGCTTCCCTCCAACCCGGGACTAGCAATGAGCAGTTCTTC	CASSASLQPGTSNEQFF
many	TRBV6-1	TRBJ2-7	NA	TGTGCCAGCGCCCTTGGGGAGTTGGTCTACGAGCAGTACTTC	CASALGELVYEQYF
once	TRBV18	TRBJ2-7	NA	TGTGCCAGCTCACCCCTGGGCCAGGGGCAAAACGAGCAGTACTTC	CASSPLGQGQNEQYF
NA	TRBV4-3	TRBJ2-1	NA	TGCGCCAGCAGCCAAGATCACCAGGGAAGGCAGTTCTTC	CASSQDHQGRQFF
NA	TRBV6-5	TRBJ2-7	NA	TGTGCCAGCAGTTACTCAGGGGAGGAGCAGTACTTC	CASSYSGEEQYF
NA	TRBV5-1	TRBJ1-5	NA	TGCGCCAGCAGCCGGGCAGGGGAGGGTCAGCCCCAGCATTTT	CASSRAGEGQPQHF
NA	TRBV12-3/TRBV12-4	TRBJ1-3	NA	TGTGCCAGCATATCGCCGGACGGAAACACCATATATTTT	CASISPDGNTIYF
many	TRBV7-8	TRBJ2-1	TRBD2	TGTGCCAGCAGCCCATCGACTAGCGGGAGCCCTACACTCTCCTACAATGAGCAGTTCTTC	CASSPSTSGSPTLSYNEQFF
many	TRBV9	TRBJ2-2	NA	TGTGCCAGCAGCGTTAATCCGGGCAGAAACACCGGGGAGCTGTTTTTT	CASSVNPGRNTGELFF
NA	TRBV14	TRBJ2-2	NA	TGTGCCAGCAGCCCGGCAAGAGGCCGGCCACACTTCACCGGGGAGCTGTTTTTT	CASSPARGRPHFTGELFF
NA	TRBV19	TRBJ2-1	TRBD2	TGTGCCAGTAGTATTCTAGCGGGAGAGGTGAATGAGCAGTTCTTC	CASSILAGEVNEQFF
many	TRBV28	TRBJ2-7	TRBD1	TGTGCCAGCAGTTTCCTGGGACAGGGCCTCTACGAGCAGTACTTC	CASSFLGQGLYEQYF
many	TRBV9	TRBJ2-5	TRBD2	TGTGCCACCTCCCGCGGGGCTAGCGGGAGTGGAGAGACCCAGTACTTC	CATSRGASGSGETQYF
NA	TRBV5-4	TRBJ1-4	TRBD1	TGTGCCAGCAGCTTAGACAGGGGCGATGAAAAACTGTTTTTT	CASSLDRGDEKLFF
many	TRBV11-2	TRBJ1-2	TRBD1	TGTGCCAGCAGTCCAGGGGGTCCGAACTATGGCTACACCTTC	CASSPGGPNYGYTF
many	TRBV20-1	TRBJ2-3	NA	TGCAGTGCTAGAAACCTTCCGCCGACAGATACGCAGTATTTT	CSARNLPPTDTQYF
many	TRBV11-2	TRBJ1-2	NA	TGTGCCAGCAGCTTAGCTGTGACGCCGGGCTATGGCTACACCTTC	CASSLAVTPGYGYTF
few	TRBV5-1	TRBJ2-6	NA	TGCGCCAGCAGCTCCTGGGGGGGCCGGGGCTCTGGGGCCAACGTCCTGACTTTC	CASSSWGGRGSGANVLTF
many	TRBV20-1	TRBJ2-2	NA	TGCAGTGCTGAGCTAAACACCGGGGAGCTGTTTTTT	CSAELNTGELFF
NA	TRBV4-1	TRBJ2-3	NA	TGCGCCAGCAGCCCCCTGGTCGTCTCGATTTCGCAGTATTTT	CASSPLVVSISQYF
NA	TRBV4-3	TRBJ2-5	NA	TGCGCCAGCAGCCAAGAAGCTAGCGCGACGTACCAAGAGACCCAGTACTTC	CASSQEASATYQETQYF
many	TRBV29-1	TRBJ2-3	NA	TGCAGCGTTGCCCGAAGGGTCGGGGGCGTAACAGATACGCAGTATTTT	CSVARRVGGVTDTQYF
many	TRBV24-1	TRBJ1-5	NA	TGTGCCACCCCCGAGGTTACAGTCTTACAGGGTGGCAATCAGCCCCAGCATTTT	CATPEVTVLQGGNQPQHF
many	TRBV7-8	TRBJ2-1	TRBD2	TGTGCCAGCAGCAGGGTCCTGAGCGGGAGCTCCTACAATGAGCAGTTCTTC	CASSRVLSGSSYNEQFF
few	TRBV4-2	TRBJ2-3	NA	TGTGCCAGCAGCCAAGATAGGGGGAGGGCCCCGGGTATCACAGATACGCAGTATTTT	CASSQDRGRAPGITDTQYF